This entry features one T cell receptor (beta chain) sequence. Its binding antigen is unknown. No base quality values were provided; no much bigger clone lies one nucleotide off. Ficoll-Paque density gradient centrifugation was the method used to isolate PBMCs. Relative to germline, V is missing 5 bases and J is missing 6 bases, with 12 bases of the junction outside any gene match. Taken from cysteine to phenylalanine, the CDR3 has 15 residues. Of all the DNA, just the CDR3 is kept, 45 bases in frame from base 1. The germline V gene specifies SGHDN as CDR1 and FVKESK as CDR2. The data belong to a study of T-cell memory formation after mild COVID-19 (dated by TCRdb to the early 2020s). About the investigation overall: Most TCR sequence clusters were specific to one of the two donors. Two young, previously healthy adult volunteers, one female and one male, were included in the cohort. In a couple of donors, T-cell clones that expanded and contracted after mild COVID-19 were tracked by sequencing TCRalpha and TCRbeta repertoires over time. What the research found in general, with its limitations: The second-wave clones that peaked on day 37 were not confirmed to be SARS-CoV-2 specific. Contracting CD4+ clones turned up mainly in the CM and EM memory subsets, whereas EMRA was where CD8+ clones were enriched. Some responding clones were found in pre-infection memory, which suggests that pre-existing cross-reactive memory T cells took part in the SARS-CoV-2 response. The study covered only a couple of mild cases, and larger cohorts including severe cases with pre-infection samples were considered necessary. Clones that contracted from day 15 to 85 showed balanced CD4/CD8 phenotypes, whereas a second wave of clones that expanded from day 15 to 37 leaned towards CD4+.

Sequenced using an Illumina NovaSeq 6000. TCRalpha and TCRbeta cDNA libraries were constructed by 5'RACE with constant-segment primers, with sample barcodes and unique molecular identifiers being introduced. RNA was extracted from every sample with Trizol reagent. The libraries were amplified in two PCR steps, and the second step added a second sample barcode and Illumina TruSeq adapters. Sequencing of libraries was performed on an Illumina NovaSeq with 2 x 150 bp paired-end reads. Regarding the original processing steps: With migec v1.2.7, reads were demultiplexed and then collapsed into UMI-guided consensus sequences. With mixcr v2.1.11, UMI consensuses were aligned to TRA and TRB V and J templates and assembled into clonotypes. A clonotype was counted as expanded or contracted only if both edgeR and NoisET called the change significant, with noise models trained on biological replicates. edgeR calls used a false discovery rate-adjusted p below 0.01 and a log2 fold-change threshold of 1. As an exploratory analysis of dynamics, max-normalized trajectories of the 1000 most abundant clonotypes were examined by PCA with hierarchical clustering. Separately sequenced CD4+ and CD8+ repertoires were used to assign a CD4 or CD8 phenotype to each responding clone. The public sequencing data were trimmed at Q25 with fastp and processed into clonotypes with MiXCR by TCRdb, which kept only in-frame beta chains. Merged by CDR3 protein, the rows form single entries marked with the most common genes and DNA. The V and J calls reflect TCRdb's pipeline rather than the authors' work. For this sample there are 550,000 to 700,000 distinct CDR3 sequences; roughly 17% appear just once. Around 12% of the sample is in the top ten clones.

The material sequenced was PBMCs or a T cell subset sorted from them (not recorded which). The sequence came from an adult woman who had mild COVID-19 (a few samples of this study predate the infection). The sample titles of this study are shuffled in the database, so cell type and time point are left out; the donor was told from shared clones. The chain links TRBV14 with TRBJ1-2; the central 7 bases match TRBD1. The CDR3 here reads CASSSFSTGLNGYTF. The base sequence is TGTGCCAGCAGCTCCTTCTCGACAGGGTTGAATGGCTACACCTTC.